This T cell receptor beta chain is drawn from a study of response to subunit inactivated influenza vaccine. General observations from the study: Authors proposed each seasonal influenza vaccination draws in few new T cells.

As regards this clonotype: Its specificity is unknown.

TCRdb ran MiXCR on the RT-PCR reads and lists one entry per CDR3 protein. The profile shows about 580,000 distinct CDR3 sequences, approximately 14% of them singletons. The material was PBMCs from blood, obtained 12 days after vaccination. This TCR was recovered from a man over 45 who received an inactivated influenza vaccine.

CDR3 amino acids: CASSLGQRSGNTIYF. The DNA of the CDR3 is TGTGCCAGCAGTCTGGGACAGCGCTCTGGAAACACCATATATTTT. This chain uses TRBV6-1 with TRBJ1-3; 7 positions match TRBD1. The CDR3 runs 15 residues. The junction had 4 bases not matched to a gene; V was cut back by 5 bases and J by 0 bases. The V gene's germline CDR1 is MNHNS and CDR2 SASEGT.